What follows describes a single T cell receptor beta chain. What it recognizes is unknown. The CDR3 has 15 amino acids. V was cut by 5 bases and J by 4 bases, with 15 bases left in between. CDR1 is MNHEY, CDR2 SVGAGI, per germline. This entry is derived from a study of a mutant IDH1 vaccine in newly diagnosed glioma. Study-level information: Patients began vaccination 4-6 weeks after radiotherapy alone, or with temozolomide cycles. Therapy received beforehand was radiotherapy, temozolomide, or both, with most patients given both.

This sample's time point: week 11, during vaccination. In every dose of vaccine, 300 ug of mutant IDH1 20-mer peptide was given alongside topical imiquimod. Study-wide results and caveats: Of all patients, 85% to 95% showed vaccine-induced immune responses.

The data were produced by immunoSEQ multiplex PCR, yet TCRdb's version contains in-frame clones alone and is incomplete. The data contain about 36,000 clones, 75% to 90% of them singletons. The receptor was derived from a woman in her 30s with glioma. Some clones in this sample may be carry-over from other donors' samples. This sequence joins TRBV6-5 and TRBJ2-1; D is perhaps TRBD1 (6 bases). The sequenced sample was peripheral blood mononuclear cells (PBMCs), obtained from a glioma patient whose treatment included an IDH1 peptide vaccine. The CDR3 DNA is TGTGCCAGCAGTCAAGGACAGCCGATGTACAATGAGCAGTTCTTC. Translated, it gives CASSQGQPMYNEQFF.